These 6 T cell receptor beta chains were sequenced from one sample in a study of cytomegalovirus exposure and HLA in healthy donors. This PCR relied on a set of 60 Vbeta primers and 13 Jbeta primers. Data came from immunoSEQ multiplex PCR; TCRdb stores just in-frame clones and leaves some out. This table has under 250,000 clones, around 86% appearing once. The sequencing input was PBMCs. All receptors derive from a woman aged 40 to 50 in good health and CMV-seronegative.

This chain links TRBV11-2 with TRBJ2-7, with D maybe TRBD2 (5 bases). The V gene's germline CDR1 is SGHAT and CDR2 FQNNGV. The CDR3 contains 13 residues. V gave up 8 bases and J gave up 2 bases, with 13 bases separating them. The DNA of the CDR3 is TGTGCCAGCTCCGGACTTGGTCCCTACGAGCAGTACTTC. This encodes CASSGLGPYEQYF.

V gene TRBV4-1 combines with J gene TRBJ2-3; maybe TRBD2 (5 bases). Germline CDR1 is MGHRA and CDR2 is YSYEKL. Trimming stripped 4 bases from V and 2 bases from J, with 22 bases between. The CDR3 length is 18 residues. The CDR3 here is CASSLIPHPAGATDTQYF. In nucleotides, the CDR3 is TGCGCCAGCAGCCTGATCCCCCATCCGGCGGGCGCCACAGATACGCAGTATTTT.

The V gene is TRBV7-8, the J gene TRBJ2-5, with D hard to call. Trimming cost V 5 bases and J 2 bases, with 12 bases left between them. Germline loops: CDR1 SGHVS, CDR2 FQNEAQ. This CDR3 comprises 14 residues. The CDR3 region has the DNA TGTGCCAGCAGCCCGACCCGGGTTCAAGAGACCCAGTACTTC. Translation: CASSPTRVQETQYF.

The chain uses TRBV29-1 and TRBJ1-2; 9 bases line up with TRBD1. The CDR3 covers 13 residues. CDR1 is SQVTM, CDR2 ANQGSEA, per germline. The ends lost 5 bases at V and 4 bases at J; junction bases unmatched: 5. CDR3 sequence: CSVLGQGLYGYTF. As DNA, the CDR3 is TGCAGCGTTCTGGGACAGGGACTCTATGGCTACACCTTC.

This clone has just one count. The V gene is TRBV6-6, the J gene TRBJ1-1; TRBD1 is a possible D gene (5 bases). V was pared by 5 bases and J by 12 bases, with 19 bases between. CDR1 is MNHNY, CDR2 SVGAGI, per germline (reference sequence). The CDR3 extends over 13 amino acids. Here the CDR3 DNA reads TGTGCCAGCAGTCCCTCGACAGCACCTTCTCCTTTCTTT. Translating it yields CASSPSTAPSPFF.

The chain joins TRBV7-7 to TRBJ2-1; 15 bases are shared with TRBD2. Germline CDR1 reads SSHAT; CDR2 reads FNYEAQ (reference sequence). With V trimmed by 5 bases and J by 6 bases, 2 bases remained unmatched. This CDR3 has 15 residues. The CDR3 bases are TGTGCCAGCAGCGAGGGACTAGCGGGAGGCAATGAGCAGTTCTTC. This sequence encodes CASSEGLAGGNEQFF.